This T cell receptor beta chain was retrieved from a study of response to subunit inactivated influenza vaccine (dated by TCRdb to 2016 to 2018). At the level of the whole study: Deep quantitative profiling of the T cell receptor repertoire was used in the study to follow responses to a trivalent subunit inactivated influenza vaccine. Study-wide findings and limitations: It was suggested by the authors that each seasonal influenza vaccination may recruit only a limited number of new T cells.

Looking up the germline V gene (reference sequence) yields CDR1 SGHKS and CDR2 YYEKEE. From cysteine to phenylalanine, the CDR3 is 15 amino acids long. Only the CDR3 DNA stays, 45 bases, in frame from base 1. At the junction V is shortened by 3 bases and J by 6 bases; bases outside the gene matches: 10. In regard to this clonotype: Its antigen remains undetermined. Base qualities are not provided; no much larger clone lies one nucleotide away.

Libraries were constructed by RT-PCR. TCRdb records Illumina HiSeq 2500 as the sequencer. Clones were called with MiXCR by TCRdb after fastp trimmed the public reads at Q25, and only in-frame beta chains were retained. A single entry per CDR3 protein holds the most common genes and DNA from its merged rows. Present in this sample are a few hundred thousand distinct CDR3 sequences, around 13% of which were seen just once. The top ten hold approximately 12% of the sample. This clonotype was sampled from a man aged 45-65 years who received an inactivated influenza vaccine. Donor details come from another sample of the same person, matched by shared clones. The sample consisted of PBMCs from blood, taken 11 to 12 days after vaccination. The chain is encoded by TRBV5-5 joined to TRBJ1-1; 8 of the junction bases match TRBD1. CDR3 reads: CASSSRQGAGPEAFF. The DNA sequence follows: TGTGCCAGCAGCTCCCGGCAGGGGGCGGGCCCTGAAGCTTTCTTT.